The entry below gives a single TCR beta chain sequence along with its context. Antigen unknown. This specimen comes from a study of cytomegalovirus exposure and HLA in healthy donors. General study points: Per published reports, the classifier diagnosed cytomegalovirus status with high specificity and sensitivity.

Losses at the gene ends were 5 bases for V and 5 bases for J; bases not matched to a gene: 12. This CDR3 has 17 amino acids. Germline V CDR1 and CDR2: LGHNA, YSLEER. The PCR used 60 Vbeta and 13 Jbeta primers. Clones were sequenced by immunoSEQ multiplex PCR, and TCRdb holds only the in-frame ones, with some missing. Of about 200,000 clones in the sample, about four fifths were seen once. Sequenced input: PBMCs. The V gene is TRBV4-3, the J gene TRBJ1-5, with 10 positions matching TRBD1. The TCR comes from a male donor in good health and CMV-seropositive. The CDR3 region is CASSGGGGQGVDQPQHF. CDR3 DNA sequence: TGCGCCAGCAGCGGGGGGGGCGGACAGGGGGTCGATCAGCCCCAGCATTTT.